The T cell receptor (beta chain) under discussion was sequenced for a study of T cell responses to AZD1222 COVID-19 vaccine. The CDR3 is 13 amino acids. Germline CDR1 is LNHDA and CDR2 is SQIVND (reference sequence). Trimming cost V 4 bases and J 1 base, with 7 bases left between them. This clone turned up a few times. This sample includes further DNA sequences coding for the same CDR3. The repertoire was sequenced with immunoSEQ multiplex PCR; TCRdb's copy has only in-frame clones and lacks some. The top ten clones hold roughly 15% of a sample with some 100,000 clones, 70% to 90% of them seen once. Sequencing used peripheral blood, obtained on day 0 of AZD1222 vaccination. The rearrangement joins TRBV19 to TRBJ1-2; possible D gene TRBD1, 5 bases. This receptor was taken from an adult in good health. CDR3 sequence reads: CASSTQGNYGYTF. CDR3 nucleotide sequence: TGTGCCAGTAGTACTCAGGGTAACTATGGCTACACCTTC.